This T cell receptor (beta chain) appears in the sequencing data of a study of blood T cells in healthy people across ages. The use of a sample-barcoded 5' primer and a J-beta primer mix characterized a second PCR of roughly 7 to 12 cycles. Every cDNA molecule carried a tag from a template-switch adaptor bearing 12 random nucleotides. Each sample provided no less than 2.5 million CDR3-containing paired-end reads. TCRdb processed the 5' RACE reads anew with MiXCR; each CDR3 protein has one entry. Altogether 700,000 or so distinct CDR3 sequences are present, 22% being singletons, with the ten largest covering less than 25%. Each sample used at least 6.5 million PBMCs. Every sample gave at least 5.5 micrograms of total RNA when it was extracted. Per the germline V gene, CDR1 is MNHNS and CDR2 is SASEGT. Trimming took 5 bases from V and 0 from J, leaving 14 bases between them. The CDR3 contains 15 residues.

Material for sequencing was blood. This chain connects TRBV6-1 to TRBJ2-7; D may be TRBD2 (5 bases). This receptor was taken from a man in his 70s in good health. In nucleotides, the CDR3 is TGTGCCAGCAGTTTTGGAGGCAGTAACTCCTACGAGCAGTACTTC. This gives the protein CASSFGGSNSYEQYF.